A single sample is the source of the 9 T cell receptor beta chains below, sequenced in a study of a mutant IDH1 vaccine in newly diagnosed glioma. The time point is: baseline, week 1 (first vaccination visit). Treatment indicated: pre-vaccination baseline after standard-of-care therapy. The assay was immunoSEQ multiplex PCR, and TCRdb's table has in-frame clones only and misses some. The sample includes roughly 99,000 clones, about 90% of them seen just once. Sample: PBMCs, taken from a glioma patient treated with radiotherapy, temozolomide or both. Receptors originate from a woman aged 50 to 65 with glioma.

The chain employs TRBV9 and TRBJ2-7; 10 bases are a match to TRBD2. The germline CDR1 and CDR2 sequences are SGDLS and YYNGEE. The CDR3 covers 13 residues. V trimming: 7 bases; J trimming: 4 bases; junction bases outside the gene matches: 5. CDR3 nucleotide sequence: TGTGCCAGCCGGCCTAGCGGGAGATACGAGCAGTACTTC. The encoded protein is CASRPSGRYEQYF.

The CDR3 DNA sequence: TGTGCCAGCAGTTCCCGTGGAACCTACGAGCAGTACTTC. Its translation: CASSSRGTYEQYF. The chain recombines TRBV6-5 with TRBJ2-7; D is ambiguous. The V gene lost 4 bases and the J gene lost 2 bases, with 9 bases spanning the gap. The CDR3 contains 13 residues. Germline V gene lookup returns CDR1 MNHEY and CDR2 SVGAGI.

This clone showed up just a few times. The chain carries TRBV6-4 and TRBJ2-3; D unresolved. CDR1 is MRHNA and CDR2 is SNTAGT in the germline V gene. The V end lost 2 bases, the J end lost 2 bases, and 5 bases lay between the germline ends. This CDR3 contains 13 residues. CDR3 sequence reads: CASSDGNTDTQYF. The DNA of the CDR3 is TGTGCCAGCAGTGACGGGAACACAGATACGCAGTATTTT.

This clone is a singleton in its sample. The genes are TRBV10-3 and TRBJ1-5, with D unclear. Between the trimmed V and J ends, which lost 7 bases and 4 bases, there was a span of 11 bases. The CDR3 is made up of 13 amino acids. Per the germline V gene, CDR1 is ENHRY and CDR2 is SYGVKD. CDR3 amino acids: CAINGEGNQPQHF. In nucleotides, the CDR3 is TGTGCCATCAATGGAGAAGGTAATCAGCCCCAGCATTTT.

V and J are TRBV5-1 and TRBJ2-1; 9 bases are shared with TRBD2. V lost 4 bases and J lost 2; bases outside the gene matches: 4. The germline CDR1 and CDR2 sequences are SGHRS and YFSETQ. The length of the CDR3 is 15 residues. The CDR3 DNA reads TGCGCCAGCAGCCGGGCTAGCGGGACCTACAATGAGCAGTTCTTC. Protein: CASSRASGTYNEQFF.

The gene calls are TRBV19 and TRBJ1-2, with a weak D call TRBD1 (5 bases). The CDR3 is made up of 14 amino acids. V was clipped by 1 base and J by 3 bases, with 9 bases between them. In germline, CDR1 is LNHDA, CDR2 SQIVND (reference sequence). CDR3 sequence: CASSIGGSYYGYTF. Here the CDR3 DNA reads TGTGCCAGTAGTATAGGGGGGAGCTACTATGGCTACACCTTC.

This chain uses TRBV5-8 with TRBJ1-5; TRBD1 matches at 7 bases. The CDR3 covers 16 residues. V shed 0 bases, J shed 2 bases, and the junction held 5 bases outside the gene matches. CDR1 is SGHTS, CDR2 YDEGEE, per germline. CDR3 residues: CASSLEGQRRNQPQHF. CDR3 coding DNA: TGTGCCAGCAGCTTGGAGGGACAGCGACGCAATCAGCCCCAGCATTTT.

The chain recombines TRBV28 with TRBJ2-7; 15 bases fit TRBD2. Germline CDR1 MDHEN, CDR2 SYDVKM. The CDR3 sequence is 15 residues long. Trimming cost V 6 bases and J 5 bases; bases outside gene matches: 5. The CDR3: CASRQGLAGGHEQYF. For the CDR3, the DNA is TGTGCCAGCAGACAGGGACTAGCGGGAGGCCACGAGCAGTACTTC.

This chain connects TRBV27 to TRBJ1-2; D gene unclear. The CDR3 is 15 residues long. V dropped 5 bases and J dropped 6 bases, with 19 bases sitting between them. From germline, CDR1 is MNHEY and CDR2 SMNVEV (reference sequence). The CDR3 loop reads CASSHAPLGSHGYTF. In DNA, the CDR3 is TGTGCCAGCAGTCACGCCCCCCTCGGCTCTCATGGCTACACCTTC.